The next 25 T cell receptor beta chains were all read from a single sample in a study of identical twins. Via MiXCR, TCRdb re-called the 5' RACE reads, giving one row per CDR3 protein. The sample lists approximately 680,000 distinct CDR3 sequences; 7% to 7.5% were seen once. In addition, the sample was reused for a study of yellow fever vaccine responses in identical twins.

Input material: PBMCs. These receptor sequences come from a woman aged 18-29 years in good health.

The chain links TRBV19 to TRBJ2-1; 13 positions agree with TRBD2. The CDR3 length is 15 residues. Germline V CDR1 and CDR2: LNHDA, SQIVND (reference sequence). V was clipped by 3 bases and J by 9 bases; unmatched bases: 5. The CDR3 here is CASSITSGGAIEQFF. The CDR3 region has the DNA TGTGCCAGTAGTATCACTAGCGGGGGGGCCATTGAGCAGTTCTTC.

This chain links TRBV7-6 with TRBJ2-2; D is undetermined. Germline loops: CDR1 SGHVS, CDR2 FNYEAQ. This CDR3 is built from 16 residues. The V end was cut by 5 bases, the J end by 6 bases, with 19 bases between. The DNA of the CDR3 is TGTGCCAGCAGCCCCAATGGTAGAGAGGTGCCCGGGGAGCTGTTTTTT. Amino acids: CASSPNGREVPGELFF.

This clonotype was detected only a few times. The chain joins TRBV6-5 to TRBJ2-1, with 12 nucleotides matching TRBD2. The CDR3 sequence is 15 residues long. Germline CDR1 reads MNHEY; CDR2 reads SVGAGI. The V gene end was trimmed by 2 bases and the J gene end by 8 bases; junction bases not matched to a gene: 4. CDR3 sequence (DNA): TGTGCCAGCAGTTACCCGGGACTAGCGGGTCATGAGCAGTTCTTC. This translates into CASSYPGLAGHEQFF.

This clonotype came up many times. V usage is TRBV7-9 and J usage is TRBJ1-6; D possibly corresponds to TRBD1 (5 bases). Germline V lookup: CDR1 SEHNR, CDR2 FQNEAQ (reference sequence). V was pared by 1 base and J by 8 bases, with 15 bases between. CDR3 length equals 16 residues. The CDR3 is CASSLVLGRQDSPLHF. The CDR3 DNA reads TGTGCCAGCAGCTTAGTGTTGGGACGGCAGGATTCACCCCTCCACTTT.

This clonotype turned up a few times. J is TRBJ1-2 and V is TRBV12-3 or TRBV12-4; D not certain. The CDR3 is made up of 15 amino acids. Trimming pared 6 bases from V and 4 bases from J, leaving 18 bases between. CDR3 loop: CASSPKATIPYGYTF. CDR3 nucleotides: TGTGCCAGCAGCCCCAAGGCTACAATCCCCTATGGCTACACCTTC.

This clonotype was seen ten or more times. This chain connects TRBV5-1 to TRBJ2-5; D ambiguous. CDR3 length: 15 amino acids. V was pared by 0 bases and J by 9 bases, with 18 bases between. Germline CDR1 and CDR2: SGHRS and YFSETQ. CDR3 DNA sequence: TGCGCCAGCAGCTTGGCCTCGGACGGAACCTTGGCCCAGTACTTC. Residues: CASSLASDGTLAQYF.

This clonotype was counted only a few times. The rearrangement uses TRBV7-9 and TRBJ2-5, with 7 bases identical to TRBD1. J lost 1 base, V lost 5 bases, and 7 bases had no gene match. There are 15 residues in the CDR3. Germline V gene lookup returns CDR1 SEHNR and CDR2 FQNEAQ (reference sequence). The CDR3 protein is CASSHRDSLQETQYF. As DNA, the CDR3 is TGTGCCAGCAGCCACCGGGACAGTCTCCAAGAGACCCAGTACTTC.

This clonotype was seen at least ten times. The gene calls are TRBV12-5 and TRBJ2-1; no reliable D call. Germline-derived CDR1 and CDR2 are LGHNT and FRNRAP. CDR3 size: 16 residues. Trimming removed 7 bases from V and 0 bases from J, with 16 bases in between. The CDR3 sequence: CASAGRTESSYNEQFF. DNA for the CDR3: TGTGCTAGTGCCGGACGGACGGAGAGCTCCTACAATGAGCAGTTCTTC.

This clonotype was seen only a few times. The chain has TRBV5-1 and TRBJ1-2; 11 bases agree with TRBD1. CDR3 length: 14 amino acids. J was trimmed by 7 bases and V by 3 bases; bases with no gene match: 5. CDR1 and CDR2 from the germline V gene are SGHRS and YFSETQ. In DNA, the CDR3 is TGCGCCAGCAGCTCGACGGGACAGGGGGTTGGCTACACCTTC. This encodes CASSSTGQGVGYTF.

This clonotype was found many times. The chain couples TRBV2 to TRBJ1-1, with D possibly matching TRBD1 (5 bases). This CDR3 has 14 amino acids. Germline V lookup: CDR1 SNHLY, CDR2 FYNNEI. Trimming left V 8 bases short and J 3 bases short, with 16 bases between. The CDR3 coding sequence is TGTGCCAGCGGCCACGAGGTAGGGGACACTGAAGCTTTCTTT. This sequence encodes CASGHEVGDTEAFF.

This chain links TRBV5-1 with TRBJ2-5; D might be TRBD1 (5 bases). Germline lookup yields CDR1 SGHRS and CDR2 YFSETQ. This CDR3 region has 16 residues. Trimming shortened V by 0 bases and J by 0 bases, and 12 bases separated the two germline ends. The CDR3 DNA is TGCGCCAGCAGCTTGGCCCTGGACACCCACCAAGAGACCCAGTACTTC. It is translated as CASSLALDTHQETQYF.

This clonotype was observed a handful of times. The chain combines TRBV7-8 with TRBJ2-2; D possibly uses TRBD1 or TRBD2 (5 bases each). The germline V and J ends were trimmed by 2 bases and 7 bases, with 8 bases remaining between them. This CDR3 spans 13 amino acids. Germline V gives CDR1 SGHVS, CDR2 FQNEAQ. The CDR3 region has the DNA TGTGCCAGCAGCTTATTGGGGGTCGGGGAGCTGTTTTTT. It translates to CASSLLGVGELFF.

This rearrangement joins TRBV20-1 to TRBJ2-7, with TRBD2 identical over 11 bases. This CDR3 spans 13 amino acids. V trimming: 5 bases; J trimming: 7 bases; junction bases outside the gene matches: 7. Germline V gives CDR1 DFQATT, CDR2 SNEGSKA (reference sequence). The CDR3 loop is CSAVAGGPREQYF. In nucleotides, the CDR3 is TGCAGTGCTGTAGCGGGAGGGCCACGGGAGCAGTACTTC.

The CDR3: CSANTGTTGYEQYV. The CDR3 DNA is TGCAGTGCTAACACCGGGACTACGGGATACGAGCAGTACGTC. The chain is built from TRBV20-1 and TRBJ2-7; 7 bases agree with TRBD2. There are 14 residues in the CDR3. Germline CDR1 and CDR2: DFQATT and SNEGSKA (reference sequence). After removal of 4 bases from V and 4 bases from J, the junction contained 10 bases not matched to a gene.

This clonotype was seen repeatedly, ten times or more. This CDR3 reads CSAAPLREISETQYF. The CDR3 DNA reads as TGCAGTGCTGCACCTCTGAGGGAGATATCGGAGACCCAGTACTTC. The chain joins TRBV20-1 to TRBJ2-5; tentatively, D is TRBD2 (5 bases). The germline V gene encodes CDR1 DFQATT and CDR2 SNEGSKA (reference sequence). Trimming shortened V by 5 bases and J by 5 bases, and 21 bases separated the two germline ends. The CDR3 runs to 15 residues.

This clonotype showed up many times. The CDR3 loop is CASSRTASLTEAFF. The CDR3 region has the DNA TGTGCCAGCAGTCGCACGGCCTCACTCACTGAAGCTTTCTTT. The chain recombines TRBV6-1 with TRBJ1-1, with unresolved D. CDR1 and CDR2 from the germline V gene are MNHNS and SASEGT. The CDR3 spans 14 residues. The ends were cut back, 5 bases at V and 4 bases at J, with 14 bases in the middle.

This clonotype was seen many times. The chain carries TRBV6-5 and TRBJ2-5; the D gene could be TRBD1 or TRBD2 (5 bases each). V lost 6 bases and J lost 5, with 10 bases in between. Germline values: CDR1 MNHEY, CDR2 SVGAGI. The CDR3 runs 12 residues. In DNA, the CDR3 is TGTGCCAGCAGCCGGTGGGGGGAGACCCAGTACTTC. Protein sequence: CASSRWGETQYF.

This clonotype was detected many times. CDR3 loop: CAISRANEQFF. The DNA for the CDR3 is TGTGCCATCAGTAGGGCGAATGAGCAGTTCTTC. V gene TRBV10-3 combines with J gene TRBJ2-1; D is uncertain. The CDR3 is 11 residues long. V lost 5 bases and J 7 bases, leaving 6 bases between the germline ends. Germline V gives CDR1 ENHRY, CDR2 SYGVKD.

This clonotype was found many times. The CDR3 loop reads CASSPLEKLFF. The CDR3 nucleotides are TGTGCCAGCAGTCCCCTTGAAAAACTGTTTTTT. The chain has TRBV5-6 and TRBJ1-4; D gene unclear. This CDR3 is built from 11 residues. With 5 bases removed from V and 7 bases from J, the gap between germline ends came to 6 bases. Germline V CDR1 and CDR2: SGHDT, YYEEEE.

This clonotype was seen a handful of times. This sequence joins TRBV7-8 and TRBJ2-1, with TRBD2 as a possible D gene (6 bases). V shed 3 bases and J shed 11 bases, with 14 bases lying between them. This CDR3 has 13 amino acids. The germline gives CDR1 SGHVS, CDR2 FQNEAQ. The CDR3 DNA sequence: TGTGCCAGCAGCTTGGGCGGGGTACCTCAGCAGTTCTTC. Translation gives CASSLGGVPQQFF. Complete variable domain (other parts from reference TRBV7-8 and TRBJ2-1): GAGVSQSPRYKVAKRGQDVALRCDPISGHVSLFWYQQALGQGPEFLTYFQNEAQLDKSGLPSDRFFAERPEGSVSTLKIQRTQQEDSAVYLCASSLGGVPQQFFGPGTRLTVL.

The chain uses TRBV7-9 and TRBJ2-5; no clear D gene. Germline CDR1 reads SEHNR; CDR2 reads FQNEAQ (reference sequence). The CDR3 is made up of 12 amino acids. Trimming stripped 4 bases from V and 5 bases from J, with 8 bases between. CDR3 sequence reads: CASSSRLETQYF. The DNA of the CDR3 is TGTGCCAGCAGCTCTCGACTGGAGACCCAGTACTTC.

The V gene is TRBV28, the J gene TRBJ2-7; a possible D gene is TRBD1 (8 bases). CDR3 length: 15 residues. Looked up from germline, CDR1 is MDHEN and CDR2 is SYDVKM. Trimming took 3 bases from V and 3 from J, leaving 15 bases between them. The CDR3 coding sequence is TGTGCCAGCAGTTTTCACAGGGGGGGCCTCTACGAGCAGTACTTC. Amino acids: CASSFHRGGLYEQYF.

This clonotype occurred many times. This sequence joins TRBV4-1 and TRBJ1-2; tentative D call: TRBD1 (5 bases). The germline V gene encodes CDR1 MGHRA and CDR2 YSYEKL. There are 15 residues in the CDR3. Trimming shortened V by 3 bases and J by 2 bases, and 13 bases separated the two germline ends. CDR3 sequence reads: CASSQASTDNYGYTF. CDR3 nucleotide sequence: TGCGCCAGCAGCCAGGCCTCGACAGACAACTATGGCTACACCTTC.

The rearrangement links TRBV5-6 to TRBJ2-7; D uncertain. Trimming took off 2 bases at V and 7 bases at J, with 10 bases between the two ends. The CDR3 loop spans 12 amino acids. From germline, CDR1 is SGHDT and CDR2 YYEEEE. The CDR3 region is CASSFPIGEQYF. DNA for the CDR3: TGTGCCAGCAGCTTTCCGATAGGTGAGCAGTACTTC.

This clonotype was counted ten times or more. The chain links TRBV7-9 to TRBJ2-7; 7 nucleotides match TRBD2. The CDR3 is made up of 16 amino acids. V shed 0 bases and J 0 bases; nucleotides not matched to a gene: 5. CDR1 is SEHNR, CDR2 FQNEAQ, per germline (reference sequence). CDR3 in amino acids: CASSLALLADSYEQYF. The CDR3 bases are TGTGCCAGCAGCTTAGCGCTCCTAGCGGACTCCTACGAGCAGTACTTC.